This T cell receptor beta chain was sequenced in a study of cytomegalovirus exposure and HLA in healthy donors. The study's findings and limits: Investigators reported 164 TCR beta chains as tied to cytomegalovirus. An analysis done earlier found most TCR beta V segments productive about 87% or about 30% of the time.

PCR used 60 Vbeta primers and 13 Jbeta primers. Measured with immunoSEQ multiplex PCR; TCRdb has only the in-frame clones, and not every one. This sample has some 76,000 clones; around 85% occur once, and the top ten carry 2.4%. Remarks on this clone: Its antigen is not known.

This sequence was found in a woman aged 50 to 60 in good health and CMV-seronegative. The sample was PBMCs.

The CDR3 sequence: CASSQPDREIDNEQFF. CDR3 in DNA: TGCGCCAGCAGTCAACCTGACAGGGAAATCGACAATGAGCAGTTCTTC. The chain employs TRBV23-1 and TRBJ2-1; 7 positions agree with TRBD1. TRBV23-1 falls under the ORF class, with uncertain function. V dropped 2 bases and J dropped 5; count of bases not matched to a gene: 9. CDR3 length: 16 residues.